Listed here are 26 T cell receptor beta chains from one sample, sequenced in a study of blood T cell repertoires in COVID-19 (dated by TCRdb to about 2020). The library was generated by the immunoSEQ multiplex PCR assay. Not all clones reach the TCRdb copy of this immuneACCESS table, which keeps in-frame sequences only. Checked studies attribute under half of the gap to unresolved V genes and leave the rest unexplained. The sample has 60,000 to 80,000 clones on record, 75% to 90% of them singletons. Clones ranked in the top ten supply 15% to 20% of the sample. The specimen was peripheral blood. The receptors originated from a woman aged 55-75 years with COVID-19, enrolled during active disease.

This clone was detected once. V is TRBV3-1 (or the pseudogene TRBV3-2) and J is TRBJ1-4; TRBD1 matches 7 bases. Germline V gene data show CDR1 as LGHDT and CDR2 as YNNKEL (reference sequence). V gave up 3 bases and J gave up 7 bases; unmatched junction bases: 14. The CDR3 is 17 residues long. CDR3 loop: CASSQEPTGARGEKLFF. For the CDR3, the DNA is TGTGCCAGCAGCCAGGAGCCTACAGGGGCGAGGGGTGAAAAACTGTTTTTT.

The V call is TRBV3-1 (or the pseudogene TRBV3-2), the J call TRBJ2-2; TRBD2 aligns across 11 bases. Trimming cost V 6 bases and J 2 bases; bases outside gene matches: 5. The length of the CDR3 is 16 residues. The germline gives CDR1 LGHDT, CDR2 YNNKEL (reference sequence). The chain's CDR3 is CASSYTSGSNTGELFF. CDR3 nucleotide sequence: TGTGCCAGCAGTTATACTAGCGGGAGTAACACCGGGGAGCTGTTTTTT.

This chain joins TRBV5-4 and TRBJ2-7; D perhaps matches TRBD1 (6 bases). There are 14 residues in the CDR3. V was trimmed by 0 bases and J by 3 bases, leaving 10 bases between them. CDR1 and CDR2 from the germline V gene are SGHNT and YYREEE (reference sequence). CDR3: CASSLEQGYYEQYF. CDR3 sequence (DNA): TGTGCCAGCAGCTTGGAACAGGGCTACTACGAGCAGTACTTC. Combining the CDR3 with reference TRBV5-4 and TRBJ2-7 gives the whole variable domain ETGVTQSPTHLIKTRGQQVTLRCSSQSGHNTVSWYQQALGQGPQFIFQYYREEENGRGNFPPRFSGLQFPNYSSELNVNALELDDSALYLCASSLEQGYYEQYFGPGTRLTVT.

The V call is TRBV29-1, the J call TRBJ1-1; D is ambiguous. Trimming stripped 4 bases from V and 5 bases from J, with 8 bases between. The CDR3 runs to 11 residues. Germline values: CDR1 SQVTM, CDR2 ANQGSEA. The CDR3 here is CSVVRRTEAFF. CDR3 DNA: TGCAGCGTTGTGAGGAGGACTGAAGCTTTCTTT.

This clone occurred a few times. This CDR3 reads CASSIGGSSYEQYF. CDR3 nucleotide sequence: TGTGCCAGTAGTATCGGCGGGAGCTCCTACGAGCAGTACTTC. The genes are TRBV19 and TRBJ2-7; the match to TRBD2 covers 7 bases. Looked up from germline, CDR1 is LNHDA and CDR2 is SQIVND (reference sequence). The CDR3 sequence is 14 residues long. J was trimmed by 0 bases and V by 3 bases; bases with no gene match: 2.

The rearrangement links TRBV27 to TRBJ2-7; D is possibly TRBD1 (5 bases). CDR1 and CDR2 (germline): MNHEY, SMNVEV (reference sequence). The ends were cut back, 6 bases at V and 1 base at J, with 22 bases in the middle. There are 17 residues in the CDR3. The CDR3 nucleotides read TGTGCCAGCAGGCCTCCCCGGGCCTCAAAGGGGTCCTACGAGCAGTACTTC. It is translated as CASRPPRASKGSYEQYF.

This clone appeared a single time. The chain is built from TRBV29-1 and TRBJ1-2; 8 bases are shared with TRBD1. CDR3 length equals 15 residues. CDR1 and CDR2 (germline): SQVTM, ANQGSEA. V lost 2 bases to trimming and J lost 3 bases; unmatched junction nucleotides: 8. CDR3 region: CSVENRDRPDYGYTF. The CDR3 DNA sequence: TGCAGCGTTGAAAACCGGGACAGGCCTGACTATGGCTACACCTTC. Full variable domain (missing parts from reference TRBV29-1 and TRBJ1-2): SAVISQKPSRDICQRGTSLTIQCQVDSQVTMMFWYRQQPGQSLTLIATANQGSEATYESGFVIDKFPISRPNLTFSTLTVSNMSPEDSSIYLCSVENRDRPDYGYTFGSGTRLTVV.

This sequence joins TRBV7-9 and TRBJ1-3; perhaps TRBD1 as D (5 bases). The CDR3 has 14 residues. Germline V CDR1 and CDR2: SEHNR, FQNEAQ (reference sequence). Trimming left V 0 bases short and J 8 bases short, with 11 bases between. The CDR3 nucleotides are TGTGCCAGCAGCTTAGCGCTGACAGAACACACCATATATTTT. This encodes CASSLALTEHTIYF.

The rearrangement joins TRBV19 to TRBJ2-7, with D maybe TRBD2 (6 bases). In germline, CDR1 is LNHDA, CDR2 SQIVND (reference sequence). V lost 4 bases and J lost 2, with 15 bases in between. This CDR3 has 15 residues. The CDR3 nucleotides are TGTGCCAGTAGTAGGTTTGGGCGGGGTACCTACGAGCAGTACTTC. This encodes CASSRFGRGTYEQYF.

The CDR3 loop is CASSLQTDTQYF. The DNA of the CDR3 is TGTGCCAGCAGCTTACAGACAGATACGCAGTATTTT. V is TRBV11-3 and J is TRBJ2-3; D remains ambiguous. Germline CDR1 is SGHNT and CDR2 is YENEEA. The CDR3 contains 12 residues. V lost 2 bases to trimming and J lost 3 bases, with 3 bases between them.

The chain couples TRBV6-6 to TRBJ2-2; 8 positions match TRBD2. V dropped 6 bases and J dropped 7; count of bases not matched to a gene: 10. This CDR3 region has 15 residues. In germline, CDR1 is MNHNY, CDR2 SVGAGI (reference sequence). The CDR3 sequence is CASSSSGRMVGELFF. Written as DNA, the CDR3 is TGTGCCAGCAGCTCAAGCGGGAGAATGGTCGGGGAGCTGTTTTTT.

The chain uses TRBV5-1 and TRBJ1-2, with D maybe TRBD1 (6 bases). This CDR3 has 14 residues. Trimming left V 3 bases short and J 0 bases short, with 9 bases between. CDR1 is SGHRS, CDR2 YFSETQ, per germline. The CDR3 reads CASSYRDPNYGYTF. CDR3 in DNA: TGCGCCAGCAGCTACAGGGATCCTAACTATGGCTACACCTTC. Using reference TRBV5-1 and TRBJ1-2 for the parts outside the CDR3, the full variable domain is KAGVTQTPRYLIKTRGQQVTLSCSPISGHRSVSWYQQTPGQGLQFLFEYFSETQRNKGNFPGRFSGRQFSNSRSEMNVSTLELGDSALYLCASSYRDPNYGYTFGSGTRLTVV.

This chain joins TRBV28 and TRBJ1-5; D is perhaps TRBD1 (6 bases). The germline CDR1 and CDR2 sequences are MDHEN and SYDVKM. CDR3 size: 16 residues. V dropped 5 bases and J dropped 1 base, with 15 bases sitting between them. The CDR3 sequence: CASSNTGRGSNQPQHF. The CDR3 nucleotides read TGTGCCAGCAGTAACACAGGGAGGGGAAGCAATCAGCCCCAGCATTTT.

This rearrangement joins TRBV29-1 to TRBJ2-7, with TRBD2 as a possible D gene (5 bases). The CDR3 contains 14 residues. The V gene's germline CDR1 is SQVTM and CDR2 ANQGSEA. The V end lost 1 base, the J end lost 4 bases, and 14 bases lay between the germline ends. The CDR3 loop reads CSVEGQDGGYEQYF. DNA of the CDR3: TGCAGCGTTGAAGGCCAAGACGGCGGGTACGAGCAGTACTTC.

This chain joins TRBV30 and TRBJ2-7; TRBD2 is a possible D gene (6 bases). Per germline, CDR1 GTSNPN and CDR2 SVGIG (reference sequence). Between the trimmed V and J ends, which lost 1 base and 2 bases, there was a span of 12 bases. This CDR3 is built from 14 residues. The CDR3 nucleotides are TGTGCCTGGAGTGGAACGGGACTCACCTACGAGCAGTACTTC. Translation: CAWSGTGLTYEQYF.

The chain is built from TRBV7-9 and TRBJ1-3; D perhaps matches TRBD1 (5 bases). V lost 6 bases to trimming and J lost 2 bases, with 14 bases between them. Germline-derived CDR1 and CDR2 are SEHNR and FQNEAQ (reference sequence). CDR3 length equals 15 residues. The CDR3 is CASSLDSAAGNTIYF. The CDR3 region has the DNA TGTGCCAGCAGTCTCGACAGCGCGGCTGGAAACACCATATATTTT.

The V gene is TRBV4-3, the J gene TRBJ1-2; TRBD1 matches at 10 bases. Germline V gives CDR1 LGHNA, CDR2 YSLEER. Unmatched junction bases numbered 9, after V lost 0 bases and J lost 8 bases. This CDR3 spans 16 amino acids. CDR3 amino acids: CASSQDFGTGVGGYTF. Written as DNA, the CDR3 is TGCGCCAGCAGCCAAGATTTTGGGACAGGGGTAGGCGGCTACACCTTC.

This chain links TRBV30 with TRBJ1-6; D may be TRBD1 (5 bases). The CDR3 extends over 15 amino acids. Deletions cut 4 bases from V and 6 bases from J, with 16 bases between. Germline loops: CDR1 GTSNPN, CDR2 SVGIG (reference sequence). The DNA for the CDR3 is TGTGCCTGGAATCAAGGGGCAGGTCCTAATTCACCCCTCCACTTT. Amino acids: CAWNQGAGPNSPLHF.

The chain is built from TRBV19 and TRBJ1-1; no clear D gene. The V end was cut by 6 bases, the J end by 10 bases, with 12 bases between. Per the germline V gene, CDR1 is LNHDA and CDR2 is SQIVND (reference sequence). The CDR3 totals 11 residues. CDR3 nucleotides: TGTGCCAGTAGCTTCCGAGGCGGAGCTTTCTTT. It specifies CASSFRGGAFF.

The V call is TRBV28, the J call TRBJ2-5; 8 nucleotides line up with TRBD2. V lost 6 bases to trimming and J lost 9 bases; unmatched junction nucleotides: 3. CDR1 MDHEN and CDR2 SYDVKM come from the germline V gene. There are 11 residues in the CDR3. The CDR3 region is CASSPGGAQYF. The CDR3, as DNA: TGTGCCAGCAGCCCCGGGGGGGCCCAGTACTTC.

The chain couples TRBV4-2 to TRBJ2-1, with 9 bases that match TRBD2. Losses at the gene ends were 5 bases for V and 1 base for J; bases not matched to a gene: 9. CDR3 length: 17 residues. Per germline, CDR1 LGHNA and CDR2 YNFKEQ. CDR3 bases: TGTGCCAGCAGCTACAAAGTAGCGGGAGAGTCCTACAATGAGCAGTTCTTC. This encodes CASSYKVAGESYNEQFF.

V gene TRBV11-2 combines with J gene TRBJ1-1; no reliable D call. The CDR3 consists of 12 residues. Trimming removed 3 bases at V and 0 bases at J, with 2 bases between. Germline CDR1 is SGHAT and CDR2 is FQNNGV. The CDR3 loop is CASSFMNTEAFF. The CDR3 DNA sequence: TGTGCCAGCAGCTTCATGAACACTGAAGCTTTCTTT.

The chain links TRBV28 to TRBJ1-6; D remains unclear. V was cut by 2 bases and J by 4 bases, with 6 bases left in between. This CDR3 spans 14 amino acids. The germline CDR1 and CDR2 sequences are MDHEN and SYDVKM. The CDR3 DNA reads TGTGCCAGCAGTTTAAGAGTTTATAATTCACCCCTCCACTTT. Encoded protein: CASSLRVYNSPLHF.

There are a few counts of this clone. V usage is TRBV7-9 and J usage is TRBJ1-1, with D perhaps matching TRBD1 (6 bases). CDR1 is SEHNR and CDR2 is FQNEAQ in the germline V gene (reference sequence). Deletions cut 0 bases from V and 5 bases from J, with 10 bases between. CDR3 length equals 14 residues. CDR3 nucleotide sequence: TGTGCCAGCAGCTTAGCGGGGGCGCGAACTGAAGCTTTCTTT. Amino acid sequence: CASSLAGARTEAFF.

This CDR3 is CATMGQGQEKLFF. The DNA of the CDR3 is TGTGCCACGATGGGACAGGGTCAGGAAAAACTGTTTTTT. The chain uses TRBV24-1 and TRBJ1-4, with TRBD1 matching over 9 bases. V shed 10 bases, J shed 8 bases, and the junction held 7 bases outside the gene matches. The CDR3 totals 13 residues. Looked up from germline, CDR1 is KGHDR and CDR2 is SFDVKD.

This chain connects TRBV13 to TRBJ1-1; a weak D match, TRBD1 (6 bases). CDR3 size: 12 residues. The V gene's germline CDR1 is PRHDT and CDR2 FYEKMQ (reference sequence). The germline V and J ends were trimmed by 4 bases and 7 bases, with 10 bases remaining between them. This chain's CDR3 is CASSSGTSEAFF. The CDR3 coding sequence is TGTGCCAGCAGCTCCGGGACAAGTGAAGCTTTCTTT. Full variable domain (outside the CDR3, taken from reference TRBV13 and TRBJ1-1): AAGVIQSPRHLIKEKRETATLKCYPIPRHDTVYWYQQGPGQDPQFLISFYEKMQSDKGSIPDRFSAQQFSDYHSELNMSSLELGDSALYFCASSSGTSEAFFGQGTRLTVV.